This T cell receptor beta chain came from a study of molecular identifiers for immune sequencing clone quantification listed by TCRdb under 2018. Turning to the overall study: For a replicate experiment, RNA from roughly 20,000 or 100,000 naive CD8 T cells was divided into five aliquots, and four of the five aliquots were sequenced. This methods study benchmarked molecular-identifier clustering-based TCR repertoire sequencing (MIDCIRS) and TCR RNA copy counting, using CD8 T cells to do so.

General findings and caveats noted by the study authors: Naive libraries contained spiked-in Jurkat TCR RNA (around eleven copies' worth), which is not part of the donor repertoire. Without barcode sub-clustering, chimeric consensus sequences inflated TCR diversity; chimeras reached as high as 47%. A single cell's worth of spiked-in Jurkat TCR RNA was reported detectable even among around 970,000 naive CD8 T cells. Modeling estimated about 3 recovered TCR RNA copies per cell, compared with about 9.8 by digital PCR, which implies around 33% capture efficiency. In CMV-specific effector cells, clones with more than 20 RNA copies accounted for over 97% of molecules, whereas in naive cells such clones accounted for under 1%. The sizes of highly expanded clones could end up underestimated when identical TCR molecules share a barcode.

The library was made by PCR. Instrument used: NextSeq 500. Bulk TCR libraries were generated as previously described, with the TCR primers listed in Table S5 used. Purification of total RNA was performed with the Qiagen AllPrep DNA/RNA kit. Before analysis, reads from multiple sequencing runs of one library were combined. As for the authors' bioinformatics: Reads were retained only if an exact TCR constant sequence was present, and the retained reads were trimmed to 150 nt and grouped according to their 12-nt molecular barcodes. Reads in each barcode group were sub-clustered using a 15% Levenshtein threshold, and a quality-weighted consensus sequence was built for each RNA molecule. Non-functional sequences were removed, as were lower-count sequences one edit away from another. Based on a fit of two negative binomial distributions, barcode sub-clusters having less than 20% of the maximum read count were discarded. TCRdb's own reprocessing of the public reads used fastp at Q25 and MiXCR and kept productive beta chains. Rows are combined by CDR3 protein, so each entry shows the most common genes and DNA. The authors' filters were not applied to this entry. Across this sample there are over 300,000 distinct CDR3 sequences, with roughly a quarter seen only once. 0.7% to 0.95% of the sample lies in the top ten.

Libraries of naive CD8 T cells were built from anywhere between about 17,000 and 1,000,000 sorted cells, with 10%, 30% or 50% of the purified RNA used. On a BD FACSAria II, naive CD8 T cells were FACS-sorted as CD8+CD4-CCR7+CD45RA+ and collected into RLT Plus buffer. Detection sensitivity was tested by spiking Jurkat RNA equal to over 8 TCR copies' worth into samples containing roughly 18,000-1,000,000 naive CD8 T cells. Enrichment of CD8 T cells was performed with RosetteSep CD8+ T Cell Enrichment Cocktail and Ficoll-Paque, after which ACK red cell lysis was carried out. The germline ends are 18 bases apart after V is trimmed by 5 bases and J by 0 bases. The CDR3 holds 17 amino acids from the cysteine to the phenylalanine. Only the CDR3 DNA stays, 51 bases, in frame from base 1. About this clonotype: What antigen it recognizes has not been identified. A much larger clone lies a single base off, so this may be a read error.

This receptor was identified in a human donor in good health. Some libraries in this study had Jurkat cell RNA spiked in. The rearrangement combines TRBV12-3 or TRBV12-4 with TRBJ2-3, with the D gene uncertain. Sequences were obtained from naive CD8+ T cells from blood, with Jurkat cell RNA spiked in. The cell subset or site label here, explained by the study, means: FACS-sorted CD8+CD4-CCR7+CD45RA+ naive T cells. The CDR3 in this case is CASSPPPNTTSTDTQYF. Here is the DNA: TGTGCCAGCAGTCCCCCGCCGAACACCACTAGCACAGATACGCAGTATTTT.